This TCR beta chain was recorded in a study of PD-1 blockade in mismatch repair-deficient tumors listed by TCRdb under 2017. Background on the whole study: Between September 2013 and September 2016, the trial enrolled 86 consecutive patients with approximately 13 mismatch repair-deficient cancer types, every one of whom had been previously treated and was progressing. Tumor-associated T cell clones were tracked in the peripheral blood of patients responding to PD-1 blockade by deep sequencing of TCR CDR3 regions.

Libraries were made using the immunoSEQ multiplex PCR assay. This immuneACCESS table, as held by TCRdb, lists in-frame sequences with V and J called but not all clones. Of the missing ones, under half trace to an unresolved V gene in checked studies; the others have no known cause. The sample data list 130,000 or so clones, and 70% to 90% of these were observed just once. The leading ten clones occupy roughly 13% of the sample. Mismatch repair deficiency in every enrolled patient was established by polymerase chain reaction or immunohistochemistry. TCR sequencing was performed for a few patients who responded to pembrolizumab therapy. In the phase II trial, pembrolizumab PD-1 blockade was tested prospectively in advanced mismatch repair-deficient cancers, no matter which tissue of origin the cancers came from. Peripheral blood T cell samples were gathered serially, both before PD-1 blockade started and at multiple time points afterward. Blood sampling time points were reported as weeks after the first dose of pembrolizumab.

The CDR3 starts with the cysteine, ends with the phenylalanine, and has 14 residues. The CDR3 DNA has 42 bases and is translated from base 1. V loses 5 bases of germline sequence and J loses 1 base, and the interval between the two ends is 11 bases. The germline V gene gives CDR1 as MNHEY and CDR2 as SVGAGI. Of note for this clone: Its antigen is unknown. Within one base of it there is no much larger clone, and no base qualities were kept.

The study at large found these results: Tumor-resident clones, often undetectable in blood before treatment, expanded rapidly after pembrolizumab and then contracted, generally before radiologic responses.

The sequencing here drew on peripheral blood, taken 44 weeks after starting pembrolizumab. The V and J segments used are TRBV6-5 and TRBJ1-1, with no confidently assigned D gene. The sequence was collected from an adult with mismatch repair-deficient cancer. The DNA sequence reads TGTGCCAGCAGTACGCTTGTGCAGAACACTGAAGCTTTCTTT. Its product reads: CASSTLVQNTEAFF.